This TCR beta chain was identified during a study of blood T cell repertoires in COVID-19. Across the whole study: Italy, Spain and the United States were the sources of the convalescent and acute COVID-19 samples.

Assay: immunoSEQ multiplex PCR; the TCRdb copy retains only in-frame clones and omits some. The sample lists about 230,000 clones; more than 65% were seen once. Germline loops: CDR1 SGHRS, CDR2 YFSETQ. The germline V and J ends were trimmed by 4 bases and 5 bases, with 18 bases remaining between them. This CDR3 comprises 15 residues. The sequence came from a woman older than 75 with acute or convalescent COVID-19. The sequenced material came from peripheral blood. The chain links TRBV5-1 to TRBJ2-5; tentatively, D is TRBD1 (6 bases). The CDR3 is CASSRVQGFGETQYF. The CDR3 DNA is TGCGCCAGCAGCAGGGTACAGGGTTTCGGGGAGACCCAGTACTTC.